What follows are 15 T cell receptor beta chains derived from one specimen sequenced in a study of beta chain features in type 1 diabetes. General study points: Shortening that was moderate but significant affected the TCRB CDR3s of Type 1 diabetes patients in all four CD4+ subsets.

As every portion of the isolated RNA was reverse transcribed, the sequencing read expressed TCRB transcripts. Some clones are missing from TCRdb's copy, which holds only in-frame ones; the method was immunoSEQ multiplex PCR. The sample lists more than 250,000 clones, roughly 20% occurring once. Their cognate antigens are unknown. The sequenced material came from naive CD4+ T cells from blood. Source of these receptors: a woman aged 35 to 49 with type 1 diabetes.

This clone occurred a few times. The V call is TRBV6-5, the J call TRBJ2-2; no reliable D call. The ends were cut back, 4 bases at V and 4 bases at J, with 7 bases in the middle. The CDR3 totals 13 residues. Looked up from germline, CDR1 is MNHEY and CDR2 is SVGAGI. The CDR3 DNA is TGTGCCAGCAGTTCGACATTCACCGGGGAGCTGTTTTTT. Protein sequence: CASSSTFTGELFF.

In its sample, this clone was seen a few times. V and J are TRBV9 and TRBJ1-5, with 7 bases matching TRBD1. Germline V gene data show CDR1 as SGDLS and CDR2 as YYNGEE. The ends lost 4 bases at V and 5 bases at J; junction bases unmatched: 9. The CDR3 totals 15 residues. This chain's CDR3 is CASSSEEGAHQPQHF. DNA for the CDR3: TGTGCCAGCAGCTCAGAGGAGGGGGCGCATCAGCCCCAGCATTTT.

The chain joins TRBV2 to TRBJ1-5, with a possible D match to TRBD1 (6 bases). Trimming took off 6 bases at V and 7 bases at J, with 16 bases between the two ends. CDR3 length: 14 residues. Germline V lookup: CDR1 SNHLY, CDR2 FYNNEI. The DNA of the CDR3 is TGTGCCAGCAGCTCCACAGGGCCTGAACAGCCCCAGCATTTT. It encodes CASSSTGPEQPQHF.

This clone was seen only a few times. This chain's CDR3 is CASSDRDSYNEQFF. CDR3 DNA: TGTGCCAGCAGCGACCGGGACAGCTACAATGAGCAGTTCTTC. J is TRBJ2-1 and V is TRBV7-2, with 7 positions matching TRBD1. CDR1 and CDR2 from the germline V gene are SGHTA and FQGNSA. The CDR3 loop spans 14 amino acids. After removal of 5 bases from V and 3 bases from J, the junction contained 4 bases not matched to a gene.

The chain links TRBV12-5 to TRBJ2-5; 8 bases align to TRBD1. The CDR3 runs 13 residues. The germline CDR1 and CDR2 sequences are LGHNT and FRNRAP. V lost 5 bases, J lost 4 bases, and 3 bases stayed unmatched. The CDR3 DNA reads TGTGCTAGTGGTCCAGGGGGCGCAGAGACCCAGTACTTC. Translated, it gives CASGPGGAETQYF. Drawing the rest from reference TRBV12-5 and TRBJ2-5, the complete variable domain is DARVTQTPRHKVTEMGQEVTMRCQPILGHNTVFWYRQTMMQGLELLAYFRNRAPLDDSGMPKDRFSAEMPDATLATLKIQPSEPRDSAVYFCASGPGGAETQYFGPGTRLLVL.

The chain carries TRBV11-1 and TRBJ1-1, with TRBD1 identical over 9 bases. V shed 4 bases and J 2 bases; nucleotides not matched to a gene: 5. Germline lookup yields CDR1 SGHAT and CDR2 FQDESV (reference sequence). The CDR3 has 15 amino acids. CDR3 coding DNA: TGTGCCAGCAGCTCGGCGACAGGGGGAAACACTGAAGCTTTCTTT. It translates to CASSSATGGNTEAFF.

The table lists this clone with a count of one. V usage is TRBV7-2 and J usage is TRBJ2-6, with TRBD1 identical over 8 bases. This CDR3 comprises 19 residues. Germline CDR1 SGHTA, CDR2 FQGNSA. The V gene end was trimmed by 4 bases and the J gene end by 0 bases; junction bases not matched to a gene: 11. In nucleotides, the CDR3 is TGTGCCAGCAGCTCCCGACAGGGGCGTCGCCCCTCTGGGGCCAACGTCCTGACTTTC. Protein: CASSSRQGRRPSGANVLTF.

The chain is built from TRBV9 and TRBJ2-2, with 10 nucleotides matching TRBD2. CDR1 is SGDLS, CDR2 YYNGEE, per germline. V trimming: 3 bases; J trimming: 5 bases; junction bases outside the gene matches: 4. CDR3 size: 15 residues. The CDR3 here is CASSAELAGTGELFF. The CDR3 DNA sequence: TGTGCCAGCAGCGCCGAACTAGCGGGAACCGGGGAGCTGTTTTTT.

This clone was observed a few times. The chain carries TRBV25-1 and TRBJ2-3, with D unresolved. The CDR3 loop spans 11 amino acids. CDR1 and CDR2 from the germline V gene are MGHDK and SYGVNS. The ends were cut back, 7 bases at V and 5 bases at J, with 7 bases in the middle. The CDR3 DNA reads TGTGCCAGCACCACGAGAGATACGCAGTATTTT. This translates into CASTTRDTQYF. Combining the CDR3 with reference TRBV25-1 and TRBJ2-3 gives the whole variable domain EADIYQTPRYLVIGTGKKITLECSQTMGHDKMYWYQQDPGMELHLIHYSYGVNSTEKGDLSSESTVSRIRTEHFPLTLESARPSHTSQYLCASTTRDTQYFGPGTRLTVL.

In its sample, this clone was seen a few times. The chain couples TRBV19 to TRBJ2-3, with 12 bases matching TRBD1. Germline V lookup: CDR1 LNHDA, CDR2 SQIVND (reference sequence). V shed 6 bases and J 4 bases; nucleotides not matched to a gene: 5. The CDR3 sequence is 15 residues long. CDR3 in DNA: TGTGCCAGTAGCCCGGGGACAGGGGGCGCAGATACGCAGTATTTT. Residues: CASSPGTGGADTQYF.

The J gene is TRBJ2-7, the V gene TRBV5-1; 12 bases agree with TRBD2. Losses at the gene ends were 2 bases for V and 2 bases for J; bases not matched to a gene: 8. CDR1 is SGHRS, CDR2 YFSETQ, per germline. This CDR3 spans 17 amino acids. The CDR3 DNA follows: TGCGCCAGCAGCTTTGGGTTAACTAGCGGGAGGACCTACGAGCAGTACTTC. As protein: CASSFGLTSGRTYEQYF.

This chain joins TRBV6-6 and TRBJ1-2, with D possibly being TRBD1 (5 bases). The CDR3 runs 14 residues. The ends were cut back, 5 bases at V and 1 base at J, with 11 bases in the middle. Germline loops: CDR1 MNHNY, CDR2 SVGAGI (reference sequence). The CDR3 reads CASSDLTVNYGYTF. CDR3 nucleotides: TGTGCCAGCAGTGACCTGACAGTTAACTATGGCTACACCTTC.

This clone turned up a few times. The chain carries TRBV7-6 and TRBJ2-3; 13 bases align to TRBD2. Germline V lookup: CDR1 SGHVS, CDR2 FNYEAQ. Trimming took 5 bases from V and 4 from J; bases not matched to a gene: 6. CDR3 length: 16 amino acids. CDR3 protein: CASSLQLAGGPDTQYF. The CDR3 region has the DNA TGTGCCAGCAGCCTCCAACTAGCGGGAGGGCCAGATACGCAGTATTTT.

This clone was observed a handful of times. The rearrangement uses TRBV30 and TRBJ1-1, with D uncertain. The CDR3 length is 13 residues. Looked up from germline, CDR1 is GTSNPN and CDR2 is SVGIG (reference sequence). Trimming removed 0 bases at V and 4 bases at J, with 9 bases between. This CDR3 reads CAWSVRRITEAFF. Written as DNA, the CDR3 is TGTGCCTGGAGTGTTAGGAGAATCACTGAAGCTTTCTTT.

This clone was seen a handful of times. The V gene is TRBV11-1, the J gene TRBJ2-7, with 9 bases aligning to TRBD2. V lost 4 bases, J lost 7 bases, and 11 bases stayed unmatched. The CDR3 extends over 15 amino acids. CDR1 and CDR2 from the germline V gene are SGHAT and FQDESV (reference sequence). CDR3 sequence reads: CASSSQGGLAGEQYF. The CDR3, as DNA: TGTGCCAGCAGCTCTCAGGGGGGGCTAGCGGGGGAGCAGTACTTC. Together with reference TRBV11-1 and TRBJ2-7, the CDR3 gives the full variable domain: EAEVAQSPRYKITEKSQAVAFWCDPISGHATLYWYRQILGQGPELLVQFQDESVVDDSQLPKDRFSAERLKGVDSTLKIQPAELGDSAMYLCASSSQGGLAGEQYFGPGTRLTVT.